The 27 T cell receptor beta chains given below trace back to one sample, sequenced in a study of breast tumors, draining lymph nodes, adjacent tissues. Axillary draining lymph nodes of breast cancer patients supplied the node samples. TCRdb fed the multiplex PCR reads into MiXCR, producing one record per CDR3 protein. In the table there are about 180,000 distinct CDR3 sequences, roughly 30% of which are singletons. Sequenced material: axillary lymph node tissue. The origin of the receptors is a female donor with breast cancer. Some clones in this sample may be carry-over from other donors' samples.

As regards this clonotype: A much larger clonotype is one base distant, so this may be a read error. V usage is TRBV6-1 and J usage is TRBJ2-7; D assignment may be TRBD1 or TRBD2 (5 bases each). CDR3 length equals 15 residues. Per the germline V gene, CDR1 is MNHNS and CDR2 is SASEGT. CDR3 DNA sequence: TGTGCCAGCAGTGAGGGGACGGCAAACTCCCACGAGCAGTACTTC. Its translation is CASSEGTANSHEQYF.

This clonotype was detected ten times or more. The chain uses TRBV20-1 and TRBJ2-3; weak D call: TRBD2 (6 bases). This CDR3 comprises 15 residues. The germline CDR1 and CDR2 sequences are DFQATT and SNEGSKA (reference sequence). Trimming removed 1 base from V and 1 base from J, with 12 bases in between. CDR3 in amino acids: CSARVGLSRTDTQYF. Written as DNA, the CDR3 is TGCAGTGCTAGAGTGGGACTCTCACGCACAGATACGCAGTATTTT.

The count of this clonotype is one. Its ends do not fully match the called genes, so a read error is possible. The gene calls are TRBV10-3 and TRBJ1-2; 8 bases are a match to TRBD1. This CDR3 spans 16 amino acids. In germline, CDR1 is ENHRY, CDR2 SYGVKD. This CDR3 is CAIGAVTRQGTYGYTF. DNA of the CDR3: TGCGCCATCGGCGCCGTAACTAGACAGGGGACCTATGGCTACACCTTC.

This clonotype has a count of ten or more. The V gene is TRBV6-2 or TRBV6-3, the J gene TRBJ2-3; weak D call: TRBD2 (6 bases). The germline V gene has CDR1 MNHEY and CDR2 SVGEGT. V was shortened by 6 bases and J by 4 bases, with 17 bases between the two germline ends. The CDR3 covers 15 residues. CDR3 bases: TGTGCCAGCAGCTTCGGCGCGGGCGGGGCAGATACGCAGTATTTT. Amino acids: CASSFGAGGADTQYF.

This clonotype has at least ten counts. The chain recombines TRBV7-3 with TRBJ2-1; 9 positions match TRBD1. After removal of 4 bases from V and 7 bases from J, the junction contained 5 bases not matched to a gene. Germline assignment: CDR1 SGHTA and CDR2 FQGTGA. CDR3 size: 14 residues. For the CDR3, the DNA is TGTGCCAGCAGCTGGGACAGGGAGGTGAATGAGCAGTTCTTC. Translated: CASSWDREVNEQFF.

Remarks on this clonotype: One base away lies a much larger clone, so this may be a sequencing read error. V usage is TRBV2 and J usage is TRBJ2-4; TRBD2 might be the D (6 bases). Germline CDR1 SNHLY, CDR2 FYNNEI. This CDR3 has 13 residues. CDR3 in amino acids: CTSSERGADIQYF. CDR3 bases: TGTACCAGCAGTGAGCGCGGGGCTGACATTCAGTACTTC.

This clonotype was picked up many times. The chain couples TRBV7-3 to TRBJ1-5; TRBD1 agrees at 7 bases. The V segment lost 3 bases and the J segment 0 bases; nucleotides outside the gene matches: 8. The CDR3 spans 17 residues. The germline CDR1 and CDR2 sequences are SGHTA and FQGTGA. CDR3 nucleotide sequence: TGTGCCAGCAGCTTCCGAGTAGGGGGCCATAGCAATCAGCCCCAGCATTTT. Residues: CASSFRVGGHSNQPQHF.

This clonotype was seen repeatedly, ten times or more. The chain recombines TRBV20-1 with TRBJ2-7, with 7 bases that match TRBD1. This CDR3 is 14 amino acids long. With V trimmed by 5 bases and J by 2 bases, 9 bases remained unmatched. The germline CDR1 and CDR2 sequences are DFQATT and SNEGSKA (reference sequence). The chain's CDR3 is CSAANLGQTYEQYF. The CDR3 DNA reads TGCAGTGCTGCCAATTTGGGACAGACCTACGAGCAGTACTTC.

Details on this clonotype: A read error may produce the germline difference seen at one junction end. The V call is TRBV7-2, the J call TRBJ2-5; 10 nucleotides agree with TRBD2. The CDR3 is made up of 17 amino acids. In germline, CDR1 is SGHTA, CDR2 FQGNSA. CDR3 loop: CASSIAQSGRAGETQYF. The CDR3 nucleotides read TGTGCCAGCAGCATAGCCCAGAGCGGGAGGGCCGGGGAGACCCAGTACTTC.

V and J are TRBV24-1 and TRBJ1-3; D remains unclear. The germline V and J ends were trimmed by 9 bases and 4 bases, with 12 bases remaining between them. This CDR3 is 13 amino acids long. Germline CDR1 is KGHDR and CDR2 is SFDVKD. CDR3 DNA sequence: TGTGCCACCGGCGAAGATAGCGGAAACACCATATATTTT. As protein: CATGEDSGNTIYF.

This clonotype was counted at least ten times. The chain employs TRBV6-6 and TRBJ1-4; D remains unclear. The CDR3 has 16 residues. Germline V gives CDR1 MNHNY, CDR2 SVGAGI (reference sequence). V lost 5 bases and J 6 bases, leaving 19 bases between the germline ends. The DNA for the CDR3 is TGTGCCAGCAGTCTCATTTCAATCTGGGGTGATGAAAAACTGTTTTTT. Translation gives CASSLISIWGDEKLFF.

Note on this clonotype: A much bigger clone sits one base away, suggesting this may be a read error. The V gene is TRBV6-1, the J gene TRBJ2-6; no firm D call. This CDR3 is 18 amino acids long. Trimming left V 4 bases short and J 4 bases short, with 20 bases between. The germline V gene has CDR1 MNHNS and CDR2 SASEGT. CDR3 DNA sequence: TGTGCCAGCAGTGTAGACGTGGGTTGGGCGCGAGGGGCCAACGTCCTGACTTTC. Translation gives CASSVDVGWARGANVLTF.

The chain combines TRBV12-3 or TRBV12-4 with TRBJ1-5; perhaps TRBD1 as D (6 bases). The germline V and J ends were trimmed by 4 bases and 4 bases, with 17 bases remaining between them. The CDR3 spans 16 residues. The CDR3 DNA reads TGTGCCAGCAGTTCCCGGGGGGGCAGCCTTAATCAGCCCCAGCATTTT. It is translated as CASSSRGGSLNQPQHF.

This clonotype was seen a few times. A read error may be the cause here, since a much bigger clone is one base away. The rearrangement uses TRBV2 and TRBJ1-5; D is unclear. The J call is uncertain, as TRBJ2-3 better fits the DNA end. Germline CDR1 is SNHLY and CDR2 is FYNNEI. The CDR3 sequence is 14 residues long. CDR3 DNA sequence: TGTGCCAGCAGTTTCACACCGCTCAATCAGCCCCAGTATTTT. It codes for CASSFTPLNQPQYF.

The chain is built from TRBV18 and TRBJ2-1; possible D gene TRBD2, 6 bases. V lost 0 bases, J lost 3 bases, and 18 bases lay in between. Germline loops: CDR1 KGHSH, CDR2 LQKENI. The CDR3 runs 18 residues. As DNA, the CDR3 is TGTGCCAGCTCACCACCTAAAGAGGGAGGACTACACTACAATGAGCAGTTCTTC. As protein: CASSPPKEGGLHYNEQFF.

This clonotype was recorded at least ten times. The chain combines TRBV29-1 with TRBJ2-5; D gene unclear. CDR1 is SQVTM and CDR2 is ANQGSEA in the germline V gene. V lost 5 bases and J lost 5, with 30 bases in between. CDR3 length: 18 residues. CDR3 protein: CSVRPLPTLWVGLETQYF. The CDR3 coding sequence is TGCAGCGTTCGCCCTCTTCCCACCCTCTGGGTGGGCCTGGAGACCCAGTACTTC.

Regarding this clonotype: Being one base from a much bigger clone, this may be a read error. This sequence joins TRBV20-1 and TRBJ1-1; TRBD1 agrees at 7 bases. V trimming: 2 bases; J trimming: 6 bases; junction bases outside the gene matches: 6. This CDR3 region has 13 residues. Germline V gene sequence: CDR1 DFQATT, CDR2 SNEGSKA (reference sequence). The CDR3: CSARRDRFPEAFF. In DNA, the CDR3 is TGCAGTGCTAGACGGGACAGATTCCCTGAAGCTTTCTTT.

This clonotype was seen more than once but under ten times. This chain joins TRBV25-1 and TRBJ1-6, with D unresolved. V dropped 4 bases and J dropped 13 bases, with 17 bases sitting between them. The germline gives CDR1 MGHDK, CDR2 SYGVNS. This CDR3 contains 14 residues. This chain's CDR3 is CASSGVARNFPLHF. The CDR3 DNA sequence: TGTGCCAGCAGTGGGGTCGCGAGAAATTTCCCCCTCCACTTT. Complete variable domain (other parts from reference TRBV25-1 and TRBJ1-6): EADIYQTPRYLVIGTGKKITLECSQTMGHDKMYWYQQDPGMELHLIHYSYGVNSTEKGDLSSESTVSRIRTEHFPLTLESARPSHTSQYLCASSGVARNFPLHFGNGTRLTVT.

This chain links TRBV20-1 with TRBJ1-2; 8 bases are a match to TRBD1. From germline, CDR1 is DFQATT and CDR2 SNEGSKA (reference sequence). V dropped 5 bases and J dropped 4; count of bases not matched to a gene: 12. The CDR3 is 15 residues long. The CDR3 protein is CSAPSGQEDPYGYTF. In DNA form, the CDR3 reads TGCAGTGCTCCGTCGGGACAGGAGGACCCCTATGGCTACACCTTC.

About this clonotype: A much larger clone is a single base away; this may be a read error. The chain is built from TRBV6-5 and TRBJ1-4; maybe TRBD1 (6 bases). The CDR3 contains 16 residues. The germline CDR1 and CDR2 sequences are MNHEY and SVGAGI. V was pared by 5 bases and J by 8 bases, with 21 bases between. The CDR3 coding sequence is TGTGCCAGCAGTCACCTATCGGGGGCCCGAGGAGAAAAACTGTTTTTT. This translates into CASSHLSGARGEKLFF.

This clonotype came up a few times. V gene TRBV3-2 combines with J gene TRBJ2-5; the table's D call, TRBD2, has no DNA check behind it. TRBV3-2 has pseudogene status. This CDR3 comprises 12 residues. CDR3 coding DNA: TGTGCCAGCAGCCGGAGGGATGAGACCCAGTACTTC. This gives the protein CASSRRDETQYF.

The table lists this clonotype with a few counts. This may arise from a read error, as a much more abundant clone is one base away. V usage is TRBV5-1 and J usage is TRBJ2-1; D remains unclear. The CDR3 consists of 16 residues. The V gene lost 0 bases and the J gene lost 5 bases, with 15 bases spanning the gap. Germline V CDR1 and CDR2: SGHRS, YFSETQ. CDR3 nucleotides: TGCGCCAGCAGCTTGGTTTTGGGGTCGATCAACAATGAGCAGTTCTTC. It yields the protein CASSLVLGSINNEQFF.

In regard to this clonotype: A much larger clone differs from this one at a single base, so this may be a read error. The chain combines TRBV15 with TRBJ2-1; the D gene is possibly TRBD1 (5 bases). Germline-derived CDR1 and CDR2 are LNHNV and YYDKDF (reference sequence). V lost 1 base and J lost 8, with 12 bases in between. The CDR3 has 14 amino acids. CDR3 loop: CATSRGAVGDEQFF. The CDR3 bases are TGTGCCACCAGCAGAGGTGCCGTAGGGGATGAGCAGTTCTTC.

CDR3: CASSRAVSLAGADTQYF. The CDR3 DNA reads TGTGCCAGCAGCCGAGCAGTGTCCCTAGCGGGGGCAGATACGCAGTATTTT. This sequence joins TRBV7-2 and TRBJ2-3; TRBD2 matches 10 bases. Trimming took 5 bases from V and 4 from J; bases not matched to a gene: 12. Per the germline V gene, CDR1 is SGHTA and CDR2 is FQGNSA. There are 17 residues in the CDR3. The entire variable domain, with the rest obtained from reference TRBV7-2 and TRBJ2-3, is as follows: GAGVSQSPSNKVTEKGKDVELRCDPISGHTALYWYRQSLGQGLEFLIYFQGNSAPDKSGLPSDRFSAERTGGSVSTLTIQRTQQEDSAVYLCASSRAVSLAGADTQYFGPGTRLTVL.

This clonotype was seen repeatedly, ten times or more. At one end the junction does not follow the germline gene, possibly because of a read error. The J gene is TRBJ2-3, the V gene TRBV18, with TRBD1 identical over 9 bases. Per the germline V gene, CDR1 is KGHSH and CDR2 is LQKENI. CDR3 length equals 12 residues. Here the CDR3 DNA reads TGTGCCAGCTCCCCACGGACAGGGGTTTTATATTTT. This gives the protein CASSPRTGVLYF.

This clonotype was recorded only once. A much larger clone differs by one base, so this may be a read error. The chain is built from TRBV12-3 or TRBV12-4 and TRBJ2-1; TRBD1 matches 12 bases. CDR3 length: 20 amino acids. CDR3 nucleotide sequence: TGTGCCAGCAGTTTGTCGGGACAGGGGGCAAGGGGGAGCTCCTACAATAAGCAGTTCTTC. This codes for CASSLSGQGARGSSYNKQFF.

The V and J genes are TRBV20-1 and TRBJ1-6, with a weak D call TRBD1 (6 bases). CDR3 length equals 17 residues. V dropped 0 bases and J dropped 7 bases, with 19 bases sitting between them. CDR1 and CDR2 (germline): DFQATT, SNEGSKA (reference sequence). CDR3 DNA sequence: TGCAGTGCTAGAGATGGGCGGGGGGCCCGAAGGAATTCACCCCTCCACTTT. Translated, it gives CSARDGRGARRNSPLHF.